A single sample is the source of the 6 T cell receptor gamma chains below, sequenced in a study of Vδ1+ human thymocytes. Regarding the study as a whole: Thymic TRG and TRD repertoires appeared highly polyclonal.

RNA was extracted from the cells and then reverse transcribed. The CDR3 regions were amplified by multiplex PCR from V-gene primers to a constant-region primer. TCRdb called clones anew from the multiplex PCR reads with CATT. The data show under 25,000 gamma-chain clones, with approximately 13% seen just once and 1.5% to 2% held by the top ten. No antigen is known for these receptors. Sequenced sample: Vdelta1+ gamma-delta thymocytes from the thymus. Subset given: FACS-sorted CD3+ TCRalphabeta- TCRVdelta1+ TCRVdelta2- thymocytes. These TCRs come from a child younger than two who had congenital heart surgery.

This chain uses TRGV5 with TRGJ1 or TRGJ2. CDR1 is VINAFY and CDR2 is YDVSNSKD in the germline V gene. The length of the CDR3 is 13 residues. J gave up 3 bases and V 3 bases, and 5 bases lay outside the gene matches. The CDR3 loop reads CATWDGGYYKKLF. CDR3 DNA: TGTGCCACCTGGGACGGAGGTTATTATAAGAAACTCTTT.

This clone has more than one count but fewer than ten. Within the sample, other DNA sequences also encode this same CDR3. The chain joins TRGV9 to TRGJP. V was pared by 2 bases and J by 4 bases, with 2 bases of the junction left unmatched. This CDR3 contains 16 residues. Looked up from germline, CDR1 is GITISATS and CDR2 is ISYDGTV (reference sequence). The CDR3 nucleotides are TGTGCCTTGTGGGAGGCACAAGAGTTGGGCAAAAAAATCAAGGTATTT. Encoded protein: CALWEAQELGKKIKVF.

There are a few counts of this clone. Other nucleotide sequences in the sample specify the same CDR3. V and J are TRGV4 and TRGJ1 or TRGJ2. Germline V gene data show CDR1 as EGSTGY and CDR2 as YDSYTSSV. The V and J ends lost 3 bases and 10 bases, in that order; junction bases with no gene match: 3. The CDR3 contains 10 residues. CDR3 sequence (DNA): TGTGCCACCTGGGATTTAAAGAAACTCTTT. Its translation: CATWDLKKLF.

This clone was counted a few times. The chain couples TRGV9 to TRGJ1 or TRGJ2. Losses at the gene ends were 6 bases for V and 9 bases for J; bases not matched to a gene: 11. Looked up from germline, CDR1 is GITISATS and CDR2 is ISYDGTV (reference sequence). CDR3 size: 12 residues. CDR3 in amino acids: CALWQFRIKKLF. DNA of the CDR3: TGTGCCTTGTGGCAGTTCCGGATTAAGAAACTCTTT.

Only a few counts were recorded for this clone. The V call is TRGV2, the J call TRGJ1 or TRGJ2. Germline CDR1 is EGSNGY and CDR2 is YDSYNSKV. This CDR3 has 16 amino acids. The J segment lost 0 bases and the V segment lost 0 bases, leaving 8 bases of the junction unmatched. The CDR3: CATWDGPGSNYYKKLF. In nucleotides, the CDR3 is TGTGCCACCTGGGACGGGCCCGGATCGAATTATTATAAGAAACTCTTT.

This clone was recorded a few times. Possible read error: a much larger clone is one base away. Other DNA sequences of this sample code for an identical CDR3. The chain links TRGV9 to TRGJP. The CDR3 has 16 amino acids. In germline, CDR1 is GITISATS, CDR2 ISYDGTV (reference sequence). The V gene end was trimmed by 0 bases and the J gene end by 6 bases; junction bases not matched to a gene: 2. The CDR3 DNA follows: TGTGCCTTGTGGGAGGTGCTAGAGTTGGGCAAAAAAATCAAGGTATTT. Its protein product is CALWEVLELGKKIKVF.